Included here is one T cell receptor (beta chain) sequence, with context. These data originate in a study of T cells in Graves' hyperthyroidism and ophthalmopathy. TCR beta CDR3 region amplification was performed from RNA transcripts. Using the HTBI primer set, a first-round RT-PCR was run on the TCR CDR3. Via MiXCR, TCRdb re-called the multiplex PCR reads, giving one row per CDR3 protein. The sample has some 720,000 distinct CDR3 sequences, 15% to 20% seen once; the top ten hold under 8.5%. V shed 0 bases, J shed 6 bases, and the junction held 6 bases outside the gene matches. CDR3 length equals 15 residues. CDR1 is MGHRA and CDR2 is YSYEKL in the germline V gene.

The TCR sequence derives from a man aged 18 to 30 with Graves' hyperthyroidism. J is TRBJ1-1 and V is TRBV4-1, with TRBD1 identical over 8 bases. Material: blood. CDR3 in amino acids: CASSQEQGDGSEAFF. For the CDR3, the DNA is TGCGCCAGCAGCCAAGAACAGGGGGATGGATCTGAAGCTTTCTTT.